This T cell receptor beta chain was documented in a study of T-cell memory formation after mild COVID-19. This clonotype was detected a few times. As yet, its antigen is unknown. V lost 5 bases and J lost 4; bases outside the gene matches: 8. The CDR3 loop spans 16 amino acids. CDR1 and CDR2 from the germline V gene are SGHVS and FNYEAQ. Study-wide results and limits: Memory from before infection featured some responding clones, which suggests cross-reactive memory joined. Clones contracting day 15 to 85 were balanced CD4/CD8; later expanders leaned CD4+.

TCRdb reanalysed the 5' RACE reads using MiXCR and keeps one entry per CDR3 protein. This table holds 270,000 or so distinct CDR3 sequences, over 15% found once. Sequenced: PBMCs or a T cell subset sorted from them (not recorded which). This chain connects TRBV7-6 to TRBJ2-3; 11 nucleotides agree with TRBD2. The source is a man aged 18 to 30 who had mild COVID-19 (a few samples of this study predate the infection). Cell type and time point are not known. The CDR3 coding sequence is TGTGCCAGCAGCCACCTTGGACTAGCGGGCGCAGATACGCAGTATTTT. Translating gives CASSHLGLAGADTQYF.